These 6 T cell receptor beta chains were sequenced from one sample in a study of blood T cell repertoires in COVID-19. Produced via immunoSEQ multiplex PCR; TCRdb's table is partial and in-frame only. The sample has around 310,000 clones; roughly 90% are singletons. Material for sequencing was peripheral blood. The receptors originated from a woman aged 35 to 49 with COVID-19, enrolled during active disease.

V usage is TRBV9 and J usage is TRBJ2-1, with 10 bases identical to TRBD2. The CDR3 is made up of 16 amino acids. Germline CDR1 SGDLS, CDR2 YYNGEE. The V segment lost 4 bases and the J segment 0 bases; nucleotides outside the gene matches: 4. The CDR3, as DNA: TGTGCCAGCAGCCCTCCTAGCGGGAGCTCCTACAATGAGCAGTTCTTC. Translated, it gives CASSPPSGSSYNEQFF.

The V and J genes are TRBV10-2 and TRBJ1-1; D might be TRBD1 (6 bases). Per the germline V gene, CDR1 is WSHSY and CDR2 is SAAADI. The ends were cut back, 6 bases at V and 1 base at J, with 9 bases in the middle. This CDR3 comprises 13 residues. The CDR3 protein is CASSWGQNTEAFF. CDR3 nucleotide sequence: TGCGCCAGCAGCTGGGGGCAGAACACTGAAGCTTTCTTT.

The gene calls are TRBV2 and TRBJ1-2; D not resolved. The germline CDR1 and CDR2 sequences are SNHLY and FYNNEI. V lost 0 bases and J 0 bases, leaving 5 bases between the germline ends. The length of the CDR3 is 14 residues. CDR3 sequence: CASSEAPANYGYTF. The CDR3 DNA sequence: TGTGCCAGCAGTGAAGCGCCAGCTAACTATGGCTACACCTTC.

The chain carries TRBV7-9 and TRBJ1-2; a weak D match, TRBD1 (6 bases). This CDR3 contains 15 residues. The V gene's germline CDR1 is SEHNR and CDR2 FQNEAQ (reference sequence). The V end was cut by 5 bases, the J end by 0 bases, with 13 bases between. The chain's CDR3 is CASSDHQGTNYGYTF. For the CDR3, the DNA is TGTGCCAGCAGCGACCATCAGGGGACTAACTATGGCTACACCTTC.

This chain links TRBV7-2 with TRBJ1-2; D is unresolved. The CDR3 is made up of 14 amino acids. Between the trimmed V and J ends, which lost 1 base and 4 bases, there was a span of 10 bases. Germline V gene lookup returns CDR1 SGHTA and CDR2 FQGNSA. The CDR3 here is CASSLVEAAYGYTF. CDR3 bases: TGTGCCAGCAGCTTAGTCGAGGCAGCCTATGGCTACACCTTC.

The chain employs TRBV27 and TRBJ2-2, with TRBD2 matching over 10 bases. V lost 1 base and J lost 5; bases outside the gene matches: 7. Germline V lookup: CDR1 MNHEY, CDR2 SMNVEV (reference sequence). The CDR3 consists of 17 residues. CDR3 amino acids: CASSLFPSGSGTGELFF. CDR3 DNA sequence: TGTGCCAGCAGTTTATTTCCTAGCGGGAGCGGAACCGGGGAGCTGTTTTTT.